The sequence of this T cell receptor (beta chain) was determined in a study of blood T cell repertoires in COVID-19. In the study overall: Samples taken during acute and convalescent COVID-19 were collected in the United States, Italy and Spain. PBMCs, B-cell-depleted T cells, or T cells were the source of the cDNA or gDNA that made up the material.

Per the germline V gene, CDR1 is PRHDT and CDR2 is FYEKMQ (reference sequence). The CDR3 extends over 13 amino acids. V was pared by 5 bases and J by 6 bases, with 14 bases between. Original methodology: It was from reference gene primer amplification that nucleated cell counts were estimated. TCRdb's copy holds only in-frame clones and misses some; the assay was immunoSEQ multiplex PCR. Clone size and V and J calls were adopted from that table, with D and trimming inferred from the DNA. The table includes 200,000 to 250,000 clones, around 83% detected once. The chain employs TRBV13 and TRBJ2-7, with a weak D call TRBD2 (5 bases). The TCR was taken from a woman between 45 and 65 years old with acute or convalescent COVID-19. Sequenced input: peripheral blood. The CDR3 protein is CASSPSPGSEQYF. CDR3 DNA: TGTGCCAGCAGCCCCAGTCCGGGGAGCGAGCAGTACTTC.